This T cell receptor (beta chain) was recovered during a study of T cells in localized non-small cell lung cancer. The CDR3 loop spans 13 amino acids. Unmatched junction bases numbered 4, after V lost 5 bases and J lost 8 bases. In germline, CDR1 is KGHSH, CDR2 LQKENI. Of note for this clone: Antigen unknown.

Overall study findings and caveats: Appearances in adjacent lung were noted for a median 57 of the top 100 tumor clones.

The method was immunoSEQ multiplex PCR; TCRdb's version includes in-frame clones alone and lacks a portion of them. Of about 52,000 clones in the sample, roughly 86% were seen once. The chain uses TRBV18 and TRBJ2-2; 8 nucleotides match TRBD1. The material was PBMCs, obtained before any cancer treatment. The sequence was obtained from a female donor with stage II lung adenocarcinoma. The CDR3 DNA is TGTGCCAGCTCATCTCAGGGGGCTGGGGAGCTGTTTTTT. It is translated as CASSSQGAGELFF.